The entry below describes one TCR beta chain. This receptor's antigen is unknown. Base quality data are lacking; no much larger clone is found one base away. This sample stems from a study of cytomegalovirus exposure and HLA in healthy donors (dated by TCRdb to about 2017). For the wider study: According to an earlier analysis of around 600 of the donors, about 180 million T cells yielded over 100 million unique TCR beta sequences and 276 Gb of sequence data. An early release that covered some 640 HLA-typed donors contained approximately 300 gigabases of sequencing data and around 80 million unique TCR sequences. Of the 300 to 450 genotyped donors, approximately 83% fell in the genetic ancestry cluster associated with self-reported Caucasian donors. The study was designed to test whether signatures of past pathogen exposure could be identified by cataloging public T cell receptors. The study profiled the T cell repertoires of about 640 subjects by immunosequencing and related them to cytomegalovirus serostatus. A separate validation cohort of about 110 different subjects was used in addition to the approximately 700-subject first cohort. To predict cytomegalovirus infection status, the study combined high-throughput TCR immunosequencing, statistical association of individual TCRs with disease status, and machine learning. A later analysis re-analyzed previously published TCR beta repertoires from about 730 donors and added high-resolution HLA genotyping to study TCR occurrence patterns. In the later analysis, no new phenotypic data were used to find candidate immune exposures; instead, reliance was placed on TCR beta sequences and their occurrence across donors. In an earlier analysis of 587 of the donors, high-throughput TCR beta sequencing was used to judge whether each TCR beta V gene segment behaved as functional or pseudogenic. Alongside the repertoire data, information on donor age, sex, ethnicity and CMV serostatus was compiled. In a later genetic analysis, genome-wide SNP genotypes for about 65% of the 666 donors were used, and that subset was treated as a discovery cohort. All discovery cohort repertoires had been generated on a single sequencing platform. Both class I and class II loci were covered by HLA typing, at four-digit resolution. Typing coverage varied by locus: roughly 620-640 donors for A, B, C, DRB1 and DQB1; around 560 for DQA1; more than 600 for DPA1; 450 to 480 for DPB1. Roughly 5 DR-DQ haplotypes were handled as single units for association and clustering because linkage in the cohort was strong. Among a few hundred genotyped donors of the cohort, an average of around 240,000 unique TCR beta nucleotide sequences were sequenced per donor, roughly 20% of them non-productive.

Unmatched junction bases come to 16, with V trimmed by 6 bases and J by 4 bases. The CDR3 has 17 amino acids, counting the end cysteine and phenylalanine. The only DNA kept is the CDR3, 51 bases in frame from the first base. CDR1 and CDR2 are read off the germline V gene as MDHEN and SYDVKM. The paper as a whole reports these results and caveats: Strong co-occurrence of HLA alleles, especially DR and DQ, made assigning TCR associations to individual alleles difficult. Across donors, most TCR sequences were observed very rarely, whereas some public TCRs were present in many individuals. It was suggested by the authors that the approach could potentially be generalized to other disease states and immunological phenotypes. Some IMGT-functional V segments, including TRBV6-2 and TRBV6-3, could not be distinguished by the 87-base-pair reads and were therefore excluded. Broadly in line with IMGT annotations, most TCR beta V segments showed up in productive rearrangements about 87% or about 30% of the time in an earlier analysis of 450 to 750 of the donors. Because HLA typing was unavailable for some donors at each locus, only the typed subset was used in association tests. Because counts were too low, about 18 rarely observed V segments, including chromosome 9 orphons, were left out of the earlier analysis of some 600 of the donors. Linkage disequilibrium might explain the correlated functional status among segregating V segments, but an unknown experimental factor could not be ruled out. Three of the identified cytomegalovirus-associated TCR beta chains were confirmed in vitro to be specific for cytomegalovirus antigens. A group of highly shared sequence variants was considered likely to be a technical artifact of the sequencing pipeline. Presence/absence analyses assumed roughly uniform sequencing depth across donors, an assumption that may not hold. In a later analysis, HLA-associated TCR beta chains were found to be more clonally expanded and to have lower generation probabilities than equally common non-associated chains. In a later analysis, over 15,000 TCR beta sequences were associated with specific HLA alleles at a false discovery rate of 0.05. An association between a missense DCLRE1C variant and V-gene and J-gene trimming of TCR beta chains was found in a later genetic analysis and replicated in an independent cohort. A later analysis found that TCR association rates varied across HLA loci, with DRB1 alleles showing the most associated TCRs and HLA-C alleles the fewest. In both the original and validation cohorts, the classifier was reported to diagnose cytomegalovirus status with high specificity and sensitivity. A further reported finding was that TCR beta sequences accurately predicted the HLA-A and HLA-B alleles for most subjects in the first cohort. Most CMV-associated TCR beta chains appeared to be HLA-restricted in a later analysis, and the HLA associations seemed to be driven largely by CMV exposure. In a later analysis, several top co-occurrence clusters were reported to appear linked to parvovirus B19, influenza, CMV and Epstein-Barr virus. The only immune exposure information available for the cohort was CMV serostatus. In the study, around 160 TCR beta chains were listed as associated with cytomegalovirus. Only TCR beta chains were sequenced in this cohort, and the absence of alpha or paired-chain data limited detectable features. A later genetic analysis reported fewer N-insertions in productive TCRs among donors in an Asian-associated ancestry cluster than the approximately 700-donor mean.

Receptor libraries were prepared by the immunoSEQ multiplex PCR assay. For the multiplex PCR, a mixture combining 60 forward primers for TCR Vbeta segments and 13 reverse primers for TCR Jbeta segments was used. Amplification of the CDR3 region of rearranged TCR beta genes was performed with a multiplex PCR assay on genomic DNA. The Illumina HiSeq System was used to sequence the amplified TCR beta libraries as 87-base-pair reads. As for how the authors treated the data: A later analysis tallied tens of millions of unique TCR beta chains across the 600 to 700 repertoires, and 10 million to 11 million of those chains were shared by two or more donors. To remove PCR and sequencing errors, raw reads were error-corrected and collapsed into unique sequences using a nearest-neighbor algorithm that merged closely related sequences. CDR3 sequences were aligned to IMGT reference sequences to assign V, D and J gene segments. For a sequence to be retained, at least a six-nucleotide match to both a V gene segment and a J gene segment was required. Rearrangements were called productive when the CDR3 lacked stop codons and stayed in frame with V and J; all others were non-productive. Following IMGT convention, CDR3 was defined as the stretch from the second conserved V-encoded cysteine to the conserved J-encoded phenylalanine. The earlier analysis of more than 450 of the donors excluded sequences that lacked an unambiguous match to a single V gene segment. An earlier analysis of under 750 of the donors called V segments functional above 56.7% productive rearrangements and segregating when the between-donor standard deviation exceeded 5%. To diagnose cytomegalovirus status from the catalog of TCR beta chain sequences, a statistical classification framework was built. In a later analysis, TCR nucleotide sequences were compared against IMGT/GENE-DB human TR gene sequences so that V and J genes could be assigned. The TCRdist pipeline was used in a later analysis to assign CDR3 sequences and most-parsimonious VDJ recombination scenarios. A later analysis defined each TCR beta chain by its CDR3 amino acid sequence plus V-gene family, and excluded reads lacking a unique V-gene family. To address suspected cross-contamination and a sequencing artifact, a later analysis removed 592 highly shared, low-generation-probability nucleotide sequences. A later analysis calculated a clonal expansion index for each public chain from normalized within-repertoire ranks of inferred template counts. A later analysis computed generation probabilities with a VDJ recombination model fitted to out-of-frame rearrangements, and checked the results against IGoR. In a later analysis, TCR-TCR, TCR-HLA and TCR-CMV co-occurrence was scored with hypergeometric tests, and a repertoire-size bias correction was applied to TCR pairs. False discovery rates were estimated in a later analysis by permuting HLA or CMV assignments 20 times. A later analysis grouped co-occurring TCRs with DBSCAN, adding TCRdist sequence similarity when clustering within HLA-allele-positive subsets. Repertoires with fewer than 30,000 or more than 120,000 public chains were left out of co-occurrence clustering, as were a handful of repertoires with anomalous nucleotide sharing. This is the immuneACCESS table as TCRdb keeps it, with only in-frame sequences that have V and J called. A part of the clones is gone; compared with another copy, unresolved V genes explain less than half, and the rest is unexplained. V, J and clone size are taken as reported in that table, and D and trimming were inferred from the DNA itself. For this sample the table gives 100,000 to 150,000 clones, of which under 12% were detected only once. Clones ranked in the top ten supply 4.6% of the sample.

The cohort consisted of approximately 690 healthy bone marrow donors. At the time of sampling, all cohort members were nominally healthy, though unrecorded immune exposures were likely present. The donor tested CMV seropositive and was one of the 289 seropositive cohort members. Each donor provided a peripheral blood sample, and peripheral blood mononuclear cells were used for TCR beta sequencing. Genomic DNA extraction from the blood cell samples was performed with the Qiagen DNeasy Blood Extraction Kit. Sequencing used PBMCs. This receptor chain uses TRBV28 and TRBJ1-2; 8 junctional bases match TRBD1. The sequence was obtained from a woman younger than 35 in good health and CMV-seropositive. This receptor has the CDR3 CASRPSQGARSGYGYTF. At the DNA level, the sequence is TGTGCCAGCAGACCGTCCCAGGGGGCGCGGTCCGGCTATGGCTACACCTTC.